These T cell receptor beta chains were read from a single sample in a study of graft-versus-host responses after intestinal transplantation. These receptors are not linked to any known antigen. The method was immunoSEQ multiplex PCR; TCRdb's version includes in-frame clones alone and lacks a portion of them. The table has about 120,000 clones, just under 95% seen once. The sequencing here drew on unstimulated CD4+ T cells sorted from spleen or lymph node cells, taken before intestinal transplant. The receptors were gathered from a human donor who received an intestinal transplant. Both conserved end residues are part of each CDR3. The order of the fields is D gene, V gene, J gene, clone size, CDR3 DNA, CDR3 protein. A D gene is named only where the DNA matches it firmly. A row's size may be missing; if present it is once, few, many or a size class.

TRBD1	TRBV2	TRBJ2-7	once	TGTGCCAGCAGACCGGGACAGGGCACCTACGAGCAGTACTTC	CASRPGQGTYEQYF
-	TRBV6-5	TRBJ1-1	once	TGTGCCAGCAGGAAACAGGCCCTGAACACTGAAGCTTTCTTT	CASRKQALNTEAFF
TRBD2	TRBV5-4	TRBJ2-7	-	TGTGCCAGCAGCTTGGGACTAGCGGGAGTCGAGCAGTACTTC	CASSLGLAGVEQYF
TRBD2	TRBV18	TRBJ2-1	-	TGTGCCAGCTCACTTACCCTAGCGGGCTCCTACAATGAGCAGTTCTTC	CASSLTLAGSYNEQFF
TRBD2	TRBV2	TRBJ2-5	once	TGTGCCAGCAGTGAAAAGGGACTAGGATCATCGGAGACCCAGTACTTC	CASSEKGLGSSETQYF
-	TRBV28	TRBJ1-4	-	TGTGCCAGCACCCGAGTGGGCACGGGAGGGGAAAAACTGTTTTTT	CASTRVGTGGEKLFF
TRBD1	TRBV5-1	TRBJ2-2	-	TGCGCCAGCAGCCTGACAGGGAGCACCGGGGAGCTGTTTTTT	CASSLTGSTGELFF
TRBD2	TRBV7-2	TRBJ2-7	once	TGTGCCAGCAGGGATAGCGGGAGGTCCCGCTACGAGCAGTACTTC	CASRDSGRSRYEQYF
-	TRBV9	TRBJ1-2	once	TGTGCCAGCAGGACCCCCGGGTCGGATGGCTACACCTTC	CASRTPGSDGYTF
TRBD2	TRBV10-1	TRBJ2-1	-	TGCGCCAGCAGCAAGGGGCTAGCGGGAATATACAATGAGCAGTTCTTC	CASSKGLAGIYNEQFF
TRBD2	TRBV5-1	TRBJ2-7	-	TGCGCCAGCAGCATGGCGAGCGGGAGGGCGAGCGAGCAGTACTTC	CASSMASGRASEQYF
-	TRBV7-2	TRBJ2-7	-	TGTGCCAGCAGCTCTACAGGGTCTACCTACGAGCAGTACTTC	CASSSTGSTYEQYF
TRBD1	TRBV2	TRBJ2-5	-	TGTGCCAACCGACCAGGACAGGGAGAGACCCAGTACTTC	CANRPGQGETQYF
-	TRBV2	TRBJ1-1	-	TGTGCCAGCAGGGGGGGACCTCTCTCGAACACTGAAGCTTTCTTT	CASRGGPLSNTEAFF
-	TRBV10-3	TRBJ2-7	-	TGTGCCATCGGGAGGGACAGGACCTCCTACGAGCAGTACTTC	CAIGRDRTSYEQYF
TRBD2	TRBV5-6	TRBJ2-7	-	TGTGCCAGCAGCTTGACTAGCGGCCCTCAGCAGTACTTC	CASSLTSGPQQYF
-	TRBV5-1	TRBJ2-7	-	TGCGCCAGCAGCCTACACCCGGGCCTCTACGAGCAGTACTTC	CASSLHPGLYEQYF
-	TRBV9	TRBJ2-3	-	TGTGCCAGCAGCGTATTGGGGGCAGATACGCAGTATTTT	CASSVLGADTQYF
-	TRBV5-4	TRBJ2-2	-	TGTGCCAGCAGCTTGGGAGGTGGGATCAGGGGGGAGCTGTTTTTT	CASSLGGGIRGELFF
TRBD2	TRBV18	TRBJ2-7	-	TGTGCCAGCTCAACCACTAGCGGTAGCTCCTACGAGCAGTACTTC	CASSTTSGSSYEQYF
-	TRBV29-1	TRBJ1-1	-	TGCAGCGTTAAACAGGGATGGGACACTGAAGCTTTCTTT	CSVKQGWDTEAFF
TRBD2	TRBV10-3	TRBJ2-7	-	TGTGCCATCAGTGGGGGGGGAGGGCCCTACGAGCAGTACTTC	CAISGGGGPYEQYF
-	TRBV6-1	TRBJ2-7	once	TGTGCCAGCAGCCGGGACGGGTCCTACGAGCAGTACTTC	CASSRDGSYEQYF
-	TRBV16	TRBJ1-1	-	TGTGCCAGCAGCCAGGGTGGAATGACGGTGAACACTGAAGCTTTCTTT	CASSQGGMTVNTEAFF
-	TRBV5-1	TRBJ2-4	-	TGCGCCAGCAGTAATCCCTGGGAAAACATTCAGTACTTC	CASSNPWENIQYF
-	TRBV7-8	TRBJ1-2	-	TGTGCCAGCAGCCTGAGAGTGACAGGAAAGGCCTATGGCTACACCTTC	CASSLRVTGKAYGYTF
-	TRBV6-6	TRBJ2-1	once	TGTGCCAGCAGTCACCTTAATGAGCAGTTCTTC	CASSHLNEQFF
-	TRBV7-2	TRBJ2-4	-	TGTGCCAGCAGCTTATCCTTTGGCGTAAACTCCAAAAACATTCAGTACTTC	CASSLSFGVNSKNIQYF
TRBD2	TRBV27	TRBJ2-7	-	TGTGCCAGCAGTTTATCCTCCAAGACTAGCGGGAGGCCCTACGAGCAGTACTTC	CASSLSSKTSGRPYEQYF
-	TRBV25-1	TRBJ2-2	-	TGTGCCAGCAGTGAATCGGGGAAAGCGAACACCGGGGAGCTGTTTTTT	CASSESGKANTGELFF
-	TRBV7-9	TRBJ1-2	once	TGTGCCAGCAGCTTTCCAATCCCCCGGGGTGACACCTTC	CASSFPIPRGDTF
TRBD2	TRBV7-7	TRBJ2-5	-	TGTGCTAGCAGCTTGACTAGCGGGAGTGTCTCGGAGACCCAGTACTTC	CASSLTSGSVSETQYF
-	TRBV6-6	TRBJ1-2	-	TGTGCCAGCAGTTACGGAATTGGGGGGGGCGGCGGCTACACCTTC	CASSYGIGGGGGYTF
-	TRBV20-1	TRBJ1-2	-	TGCAGTGCTAGCCAGGGGAGAGGCTACACCTTC	CSASQGRGYTF
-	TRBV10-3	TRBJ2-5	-	TGTGCCATCAGCCCAGGGGTCCAAGAGACCCAGTACTTC	CAISPGVQETQYF
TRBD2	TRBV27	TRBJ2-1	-	TGTGCCAGCAGTCCCCGGACTAGCGGAATTTACAATGAGCAGTTCTTC	CASSPRTSGIYNEQFF
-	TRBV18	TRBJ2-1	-	TGTGCCAGCTCACCGCAGTTGGGCCTAGGCACTTACAATGAGCAGTTCTTC	CASSPQLGLGTYNEQFF
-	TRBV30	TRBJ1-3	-	TGTGCCTGGAGTCGTAGACAGCTCTCTGGAAACACCATATATTTT	CAWSRRQLSGNTIYF
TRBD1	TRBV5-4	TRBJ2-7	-	TGTGCCAGCAGCTTCGGGGACAGTTCCTACGAGCAGTACTTC	CASSFGDSSYEQYF
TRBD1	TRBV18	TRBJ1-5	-	TGTGCCAGCTCACCAAGGCGATCAACAGGGGATTTACAGCCCCAGCATTTT	CASSPRRSTGDLQPQHF
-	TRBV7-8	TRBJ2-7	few	TGTGCCAGCAGCTTCGGGTCAAGGGGCTCCTACGAGCAGTACTTC	CASSFGSRGSYEQYF
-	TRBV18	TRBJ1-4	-	TGTGCCAGCTCACCGGGAGATCTCGAAAAACTGTTTTTT	CASSPGDLEKLFF
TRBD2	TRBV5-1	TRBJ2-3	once	TGCGCCAGCAGCAAAACTAGCGGGGGCATCACAGATACGCAGTATTTT	CASSKTSGGITDTQYF
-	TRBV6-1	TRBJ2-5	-	TGTGCCAGCAGTGAAGCCCCCTTAAGTGGGGGCGGGTCGTACCAAGAGACCCAGTACTTC	CASSEAPLSGGGSYQETQYF
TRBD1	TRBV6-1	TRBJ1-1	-	TGTGCCAGCATTAGACAGGGAATGGGGAACACTGAAGCTTTCTTT	CASIRQGMGNTEAFF
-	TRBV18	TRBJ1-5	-	TGTGCCAGCTCTTCCGGGACGGACAGCAATCAGCCCCAGCATTTT	CASSSGTDSNQPQHF
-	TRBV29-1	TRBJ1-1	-	TGCAGCGTTGAAATCTCAGAATCTGAAGCTTTCTTT	CSVEISESEAFF
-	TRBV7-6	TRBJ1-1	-	TGTGCCAGCAGCTTAGCGTCTTTGAACACTGAAGCTTTCTTT	CASSLASLNTEAFF
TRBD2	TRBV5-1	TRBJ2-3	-	TGCGCCAGCAGCTTGGCTTCTAGCGGGAGGGCCACAGATACGCAGTATTTT	CASSLASSGRATDTQYF
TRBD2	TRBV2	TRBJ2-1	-	TGTGCCATTAAGAGCGGGAGTTCCTACAATGAGCAGTTCTTC	CAIKSGSSYNEQFF
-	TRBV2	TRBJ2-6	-	TGTGCCAGCTGTAGGCCCAGGGTTGCAATCTCTGGGGCCAACGTCCTGACTTTC	CASCRPRVAISGANVLTF
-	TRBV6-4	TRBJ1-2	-	TGTGCCAGCAGACCCGAACCTTCCGGCTATGGCTACACCTTC	CASRPEPSGYGYTF
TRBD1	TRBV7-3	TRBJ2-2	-	TGTGCCAGCAGCCGGGGACAGGGTAGGGACACCGGGGAGCTGTTTTTT	CASSRGQGRDTGELFF
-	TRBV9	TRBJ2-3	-	TGTGCCAGCAGCCGACTTCGAAGCACAGATACGCAGTATTTT	CASSRLRSTDTQYF
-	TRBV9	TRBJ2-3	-	TGTGCCAGCAGCGTCTGTGTGTGGGACGAGCCCCGAGTGACTGGCACAGATACGCAGTATTTT	CASSVCVWDEPRVTGTDTQYF